The rows below give T cell receptor beta chains drawn from one sample of a study of blood T cell repertoires in COVID-19. Using immunoSEQ multiplex PCR, the repertoire was profiled, and TCRdb retains in-frame clones only, with some absent. The table includes 150,000 to 200,000 clones, 75% to 90% detected once. The sequenced sample was peripheral blood. These receptors were taken from a woman aged 80 or over with active or convalescent COVID-19. CDR3s include the opening cysteine and the closing phenylalanine or tryptophan. D genes are given only for firm matches. A row's size may be missing; if present it is once, few, many or a size class.

CDR3 length	D gene	clone size	J gene	V gene	CDR3 DNA	CDR3 protein
14	NA	NA	TRBJ1-1	TRBV7-9	TGTGCCAGCAGCCCATGGGGGGGGAACACTGAAGCTTTCTTT	CASSPWGGNTEAFF
16	NA	NA	TRBJ2-1	TRBV7-2	TGTGCCAGCAGCTTTCGTGCGAGGCAGGGCTTCAATGAGCAGTTCTTC	CASSFRARQGFNEQFF
14	NA	NA	TRBJ1-6	TRBV18	TGTGCCAGCTCACCTAAACAGGGCGTTTCACCCCTCCACTTT	CASSPKQGVSPLHF
16	NA	NA	TRBJ1-2	TRBV19	TGTGCCAGTAGTATAGAAGGAGGACTCTACTCCTATGGCTACACCTTC	CASSIEGGLYSYGYTF
16	NA	NA	TRBJ1-1	TRBV4-3	TGCGCCAGCAGCCAAGTAAGGGGCGGGAGGGACACTGAAGCTTTCTTT	CASSQVRGGRDTEAFF
20	TRBD1	NA	TRBJ1-4	TRBV6-1	TGTGCCAGCAGTGAAGCCCCCCCCGGACAGGGCAACTTACGTAATGAAAAACTGTTTTTT	CASSEAPPGQGNLRNEKLFF
20	TRBD1	NA	TRBJ1-5	TRBV6-6	TGTGCCAGCAGTCCCTCAGGGGGGACTAGGAAGGGGTATAGCAATCAGCCCCAGCATTTT	CASSPSGGTRKGYSNQPQHF
14	NA	few	TRBJ1-2	TRBV6-5	TGTGCCAGCAGTTACTCGACCCAGAGGAGTGGCTACACCTTC	CASSYSTQRSGYTF
13	TRBD2	NA	TRBJ2-7	TRBV6-5	TGTGCCAGTCGACTAGCGGGGGGCTACGAGCAGTACTTC	CASRLAGGYEQYF
16	NA	NA	TRBJ1-2	TRBV5-4	TGTGCCAGCAGCCCCGGCAGGGTTTTTTCTAACTATGGCTACACCTTC	CASSPGRVFSNYGYTF
15	NA	NA	TRBJ1-1	TRBV25-1	TGTGCCAGCAGTGAAGACAGGCCACTGAACACTGAAGCTTTCTTT	CASSEDRPLNTEAFF
15	NA	NA	TRBJ1-5	TRBV5-1	TGCGCCAGCAGCTTAGGAGGATTCCCCAATCAGCCCCAGCATTTT	CASSLGGFPNQPQHF
15	TRBD1	NA	TRBJ1-4	TRBV10-1	TGCGCCAGCAGTGTCACAGGGGAGGCAGAAGAAAAACTGTTTTTT	CASSVTGEAEEKLFF
16	NA	NA	TRBJ2-7	TRBV12-2	TGTGCAAGTCGCGCCCTAAAGAGGGAGATTCCATACGAGCAGTACTTC	CASRALKREIPYEQYF
13	NA	NA	TRBJ1-2	TRBV20-1	TGCAGTGCTAGTTCGGGAATTAACTATGGCTACACCTTC	CSASSGINYGYTF
16	NA	NA	TRBJ1-2	TRBV6-2/TRBV6-3	TGTGCCAGCAGCGACTTGTCCATCCAGGGTAACTATGGCTACACCTTC	CASSDLSIQGNYGYTF
15	NA	NA	TRBJ1-2	TRBV28	TGTGCCAGCAGTTTAGAAGGCAGGTACTTTGATGGCTACACCTTC	CASSLEGRYFDGYTF